One TCR beta chain is described in this entry. This table comes from immunoSEQ multiplex PCR, and its TCRdb copy is limited to in-frame clones, with some not included. This repertoire shows about 68,000 clones, 85% found once; its top ten account for about 0.68%. Autoimmune disease history or systemic immunosuppression was exclusionary. These data come from a study of OX40 agonist ivuxolimab in advanced cancers. Study-level background: Ivuxolimab, which is an agonistic anti-OX40 (CD134) antibody, was administered to the patients. Therapy given before enrollment (anti-PD-1, anti-PD-L1 or anti-CTLA-4) was allowed, and over 35% had some.

Germline CDR1 is SGHVS and CDR2 is FQNEAQ. The V end lost 4 bases, the J end lost 6 bases, and 16 bases lay between the germline ends. The CDR3 spans 14 residues. V gene TRBV7-8 combines with J gene TRBJ2-7; no clear D. This clonotype was sampled from an adult with an advanced solid tumor such as melanoma, head and neck, liver or kidney cancer. The specimen was CD4+ or CD8+ T cells sorted from blood, collected in a trial of the OX40 agonist ivuxolimab. Written as DNA, the CDR3 is TGTGCCAGCAGCTCTGGGCCGGTCGCGGCCGAGCAGTACTTC. It yields the protein CASSSGPVAAEQYF.